The source of this T cell receptor (beta chain) is a study of blood T cell repertoires in COVID-19. Repertoires were generated with immunoSEQ multiplex PCR, while TCRdb's copy carries only in-frame clones and drops some. This table holds approximately 190,000 clones, about 86% found once. Germline CDR1 reads MNHEY; CDR2 reads SMNVEV (reference sequence). This CDR3 is built from 16 residues. V dropped 2 bases and J dropped 2; count of bases not matched to a gene: 9. This chain links TRBV27 with TRBJ2-7, with TRBD1 identical over 7 bases. The TCR comes from a woman in her 40s in a cohort exposed to, infected with or recovered from COVID-19 (not recorded which). Sequencing was carried out using PBMCs or T cells enriched from blood (not recorded which). In DNA, the CDR3 is TGTGCCAGCAGTTTAAGGCACAGGGGTACGGCCTACGAGCAGTACTTC. Translation: CASSLRHRGTAYEQYF.